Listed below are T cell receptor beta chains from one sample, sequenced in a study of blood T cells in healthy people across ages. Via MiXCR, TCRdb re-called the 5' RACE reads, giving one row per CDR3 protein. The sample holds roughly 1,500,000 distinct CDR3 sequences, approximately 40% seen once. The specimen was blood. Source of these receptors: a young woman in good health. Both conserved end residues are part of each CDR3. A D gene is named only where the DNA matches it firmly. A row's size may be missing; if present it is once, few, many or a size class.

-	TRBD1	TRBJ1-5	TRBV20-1	TGCAGTGCTCACCCAGGGACAGCAAATAATCAGCCCCAGCATTTT	CSAHPGTANNQPQHF
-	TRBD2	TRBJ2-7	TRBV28	TGTGCCAGCAGTTTATGGCCTAGCGGGAGTTACGAGCAGTACTTC	CASSLWPSGSYEQYF
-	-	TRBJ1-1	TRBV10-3	TGTGCCGCACGGGTCACAGCTAACACTGAAGCTTTCTTT	CAARVTANTEAFF
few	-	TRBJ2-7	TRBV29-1	TGCAGCGTTGAAAAGGGAGACTCGCCGAGCGAGCAGTACTTC	CSVEKGDSPSEQYF
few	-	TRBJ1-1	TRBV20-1	TGCAGTGCTAACAGCCTAGGGAAGATAGTGGGAGAAGCTTTCTTT	CSANSLGKIVGEAFF
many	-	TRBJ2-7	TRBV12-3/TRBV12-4	TGTGCCAGCAGTTCCCAAGCTCAAGAGCAGTACTTC	CASSSQAQEQYF
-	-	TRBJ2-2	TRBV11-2	TGTGCCAGCAGCTTACCGGGTCGGTGGGAGCTGTTTTTT	CASSLPGRWELFF
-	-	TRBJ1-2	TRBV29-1	TGCAGCGTTAGGGGGGGACTGACCCCCTACTACACCTTC	CSVRGGLTPYYTF
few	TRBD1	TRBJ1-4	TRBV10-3	TGTGCCATCAGGGGACAGGCCGATGAAAAACTGTTTTTT	CAIRGQADEKLFF
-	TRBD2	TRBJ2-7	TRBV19	TGTGCCAGTAGCCAGACTAGCGGGAGTTTGGACGAGCAGTACTTC	CASSQTSGSLDEQYF
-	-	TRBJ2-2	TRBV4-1	TGCGCCAGCAGCCAAGTGGCGACCGGGGAGCTGTTTTTT	CASSQVATGELFF
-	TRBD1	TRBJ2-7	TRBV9	TGTGCCAGCAGCGCCTGGACAGGTTTGGACAACGAGCAGTACTTC	CASSAWTGLDNEQYF
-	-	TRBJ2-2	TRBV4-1	TGCGCCAGCAGCCAGGACGGGGAGCTGTTTTTT	CASSQDGELFF
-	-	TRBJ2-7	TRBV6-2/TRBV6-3	TGTGCCAGCAGTTACGATGCAGCAAACGGCTACGAGCAGTACTTC	CASSYDAANGYEQYF
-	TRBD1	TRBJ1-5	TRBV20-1	TGCAGTGCTAGAGATCTCGGGACAGGGGGCAATCAGCCCCAGCATTTT	CSARDLGTGGNQPQHF
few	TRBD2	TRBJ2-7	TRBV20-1	TGCAGTGCCAGTAGCGGGTCTTGGTACGAGCAGTACTTC	CSASSGSWYEQYF
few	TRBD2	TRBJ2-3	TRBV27	TGTGCCAGCAAACTAGCGGGGGGTGATACGCAGTATTTT	CASKLAGGDTQYF
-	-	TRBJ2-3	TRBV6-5	TGTGCCAGCAGTTACGGTGCCAGAGACACAGATACGCAGTATTTT	CASSYGARDTDTQYF
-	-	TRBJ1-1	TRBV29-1	TGCAGCGTTAGTGAACGGAACACTGAAGCTTTCTTT	CSVSERNTEAFF
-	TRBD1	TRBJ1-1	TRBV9	TGTGCCAGCAGCGCCGCAGGGGGTGGTGCTGAAGCTTTCTTT	CASSAAGGGAEAFF
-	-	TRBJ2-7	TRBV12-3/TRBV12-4	TGTGCCAGCAGTATGCTAGTCCCCGACGAGCAGTACTTC	CASSMLVPDEQYF
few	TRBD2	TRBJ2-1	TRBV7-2	TGTGCCAGCAGCTTAGAAGCTAAGGGACTAGCGGGGGGGCTTTACAATGAGCAGTTCTTC	CASSLEAKGLAGGLYNEQFF
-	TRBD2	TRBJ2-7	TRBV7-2	TGTGCCAGCAGCTTAGGGGGACTAGCGGGAGGGCAGTCCTGCGAGCAGTACTTC	CASSLGGLAGGQSCEQYF
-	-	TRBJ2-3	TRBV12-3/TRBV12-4	TGTGCCAGCAGAGACAGCACAGATACGGAGTATTTT	CASRDSTDTEYF
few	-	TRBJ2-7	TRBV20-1	TGCAGTGCTGGCCGCGGTCCCAGCTACGAGCAGTACTTC	CSAGRGPSYEQYF
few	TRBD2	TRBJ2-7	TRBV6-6	TGTGCCAGCAGTTACAGGACTAGCGGGGGAGGCGAGCAGTACTTC	CASSYRTSGGGEQYF
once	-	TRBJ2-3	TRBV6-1	TGTGCCAGCAGTGTCCGGGGGGCGCCCCCAGATACGCAGTATTTT	CASSVRGAPPDTQYF
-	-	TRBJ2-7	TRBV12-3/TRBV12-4	TGTGCCAGCAGTCCCTCCCGGCTCACCCGCTACGAGCAGTACTTC	CASSPSRLTRYEQYF
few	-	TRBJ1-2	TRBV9	TGTGCCAGCGCCGGCGAGAGTTCGTATGGCTACACCTTC	CASAGESSYGYTF
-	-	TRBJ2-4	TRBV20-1	TGCAGTGCTAGTCTGCCCGGGGTAGGGAACATTCAGTACTTC	CSASLPGVGNIQYF
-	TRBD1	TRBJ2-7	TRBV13	TGTGCCAGCAGCTCCCAGCTTGACAGGGGTGACGAGCAGTACTTC	CASSSQLDRGDEQYF
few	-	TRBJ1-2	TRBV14	TGTGCCAGCAGCCAAGACAGAAGATATGGCTACACCTTC	CASSQDRRYGYTF
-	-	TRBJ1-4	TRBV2	TGTGCCAGCAGCCGGAGGACAAAGATGGGTGAAAAACTGTTTTTT	CASSRRTKMGEKLFF
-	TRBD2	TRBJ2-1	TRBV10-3	TGTGCCATCAGTGAAGGGCGAGCGGGGGCCAATGAGCAGTTCTTC	CAISEGRAGANEQFF
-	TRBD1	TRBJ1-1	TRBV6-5	TGTGCCAGCAGTACCGACCGGACAGGGATGAACACTGAAGCTTTCTTT	CASSTDRTGMNTEAFF
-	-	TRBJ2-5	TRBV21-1	TGTGCCAGCCGGAACAGGGGATTGGGGGAGACCCAGTACTTC	CASRNRGLGETQYF
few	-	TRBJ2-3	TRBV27	TGTGCCACCCGATTAGGTAGTGGGAACCCCGATACGCAGTATTTT	CATRLGSGNPDTQYF
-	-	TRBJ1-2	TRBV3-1	TGTGCCAGCAGCCAAGGGGTCCTTCTCCGGGACCGCTATGGCTACACCTTC	CASSQGVLLRDRYGYTF
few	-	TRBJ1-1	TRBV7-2	TGTGCCAGCAGCCCTTCCCTAATTACGAACACTGAAGCTTTCTTT	CASSPSLITNTEAFF
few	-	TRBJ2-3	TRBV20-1	TGCAGTGCTAGAGCCTGGCCCAGCGTAGATACGCAGTATTTT	CSARAWPSVDTQYF